This T cell receptor (beta chain) was observed in a study of T cell changes during pregnancy in multiple sclerosis. Some clones are missing from TCRdb's copy, which holds only in-frame ones; the method was immunoSEQ multiplex PCR. The sample includes about 62,000 clones, approximately 95% of them seen just once. The CDR3 spans 13 residues. V lost 4 bases and J lost 5, with 11 bases in between. The germline gives CDR1 SGHRS, CDR2 YFSETQ. This chain joins TRBV5-1 and TRBJ2-3; D call uncertain. This clonotype was obtained from a female donor with multiple sclerosis, enrolled in a pregnancy study. The material sequenced was CD8+ T cells from peripheral blood mononuclear cells, taken in the second trimester of pregnancy. The CDR3 region has the DNA TGCGCCAGCAGCCTAATCTCGATAGATACGCAGTATTTT. Amino acid sequence: CASSLISIDTQYF.